Below are 21 T cell receptor beta chains sequenced from a single sample in a study of PD-1 blockade in classical Hodgkin lymphoma. Method: immunoSEQ multiplex PCR; TCRdb's copy keeps in-frame clones and lacks some. Here the sample spans just under 65,000 clones, roughly nine tenths being singletons. Time point noted: cycle 4 day 1 (C4D1), after 6 weeks of nivolumab. Exposure to brentuximab vedotin varied, and each patient had relapsed following autologous stem cell transplantation. This specimen consisted of peripheral blood mononuclear cells (PBMCs), obtained before the fourth cycle of nivolumab. The receptors were sampled from a human donor with classical Hodgkin lymphoma.

The gene calls are TRBV28 and TRBJ1-4; 8 bases map to TRBD1. The CDR3 loop spans 16 amino acids. Germline CDR1 MDHEN, CDR2 SYDVKM. V lost 6 bases, J lost 7 bases, and 13 bases stayed unmatched. CDR3 in DNA: TGTGCCAGCAGCCCCCACCAAGGACAGGGTCCTGAAAAACTGTTTTTT. This gives the protein CASSPHQGQGPEKLFF.

This rearrangement joins TRBV7-2 to TRBJ2-7; D remains ambiguous. The V gene's germline CDR1 is SGHTA and CDR2 FQGNSA. This CDR3 contains 12 residues. Trimming took 1 base from V and 6 from J, leaving 7 bases between them. The CDR3 region is CASSLGSREQYF. The CDR3 bases are TGTGCCAGCAGCTTAGGGTCTCGCGAGCAGTACTTC.

The rearrangement links TRBV18 to TRBJ2-3; D call uncertain. Between the trimmed V and J ends, which lost 3 bases and 5 bases, there was a span of 6 bases. In germline, CDR1 is KGHSH, CDR2 LQKENI. The CDR3 totals 12 residues. CDR3 sequence reads: CASSPKIDTQYF. CDR3 sequence (DNA): TGTGCCAGCTCACCCAAGATAGATACGCAGTATTTT.

In its sample, this clone was seen once. The chain combines TRBV10-3 with TRBJ2-7; D may be TRBD2 (5 bases). The CDR3 contains 14 residues. V lost 3 bases and J 3 bases, leaving 12 bases between the germline ends. Per germline, CDR1 ENHRY and CDR2 SYGVKD. Here the CDR3 reads CAISDGPEGYEQYF. The CDR3 DNA reads as TGTGCCATCAGTGACGGTCCAGAGGGCTACGAGCAGTACTTC.

The V gene is TRBV4-1, the J gene TRBJ2-7; D remains unclear. V lost 0 bases and J lost 3, with 12 bases in between. The CDR3 consists of 15 residues. CDR1 is MGHRA, CDR2 YSYEKL, per germline. CDR3 sequence (DNA): TGCGCCAGCAGCCAAGAGGTTAGTCGGAACTACGAGCAGTACTTC. Encoded protein: CASSQEVSRNYEQYF.

The rearrangement joins TRBV10-3 to TRBJ2-2, with D tentatively TRBD1 (6 bases). The CDR3 runs to 17 residues. The ends were cut back, 7 bases at V and 3 bases at J, with 21 bases in the middle. CDR1 and CDR2 (germline): ENHRY, SYGVKD. Written as DNA, the CDR3 is TGTGCCATCACCGGCGCCCCCGACAGGATGGACACCGGGGAGCTGTTTTTT. Residues: CAITGAPDRMDTGELFF.

As DNA, the CDR3 is TGTGCCACCAGCCCTAGTAAGACTGGATATGGCTACACCTTC. Translating it yields CATSPSKTGYGYTF. The rearrangement joins TRBV15 to TRBJ1-2; D not certain. Germline V CDR1 and CDR2: LNHNV, YYDKDF (reference sequence). This CDR3 spans 14 amino acids. Trimming cost V 5 bases and J 5 bases, with 15 bases left between them.

CDR3 residues: CASSEALRVEVGTQYF. In nucleotides, the CDR3 is TGTGCCAGCAGTGAAGCGCTTCGGGTAGAGGTCGGGACGCAGTATTTT. The chain has TRBV2 and TRBJ2-3; D is uncertain. The CDR3 spans 16 residues. Germline CDR1 reads SNHLY; CDR2 reads FYNNEI. V was pared by 0 bases and J by 9 bases, with 19 bases between.

CDR3 coding DNA: TGTGCCATCGCGGAGACTGGACAGGGCGGGACCGGGGAGCTGTTTTTT. It encodes CAIAETGQGGTGELFF. The chain has TRBV10-3 and TRBJ2-2; 8 bases match TRBD1. Germline loops: CDR1 ENHRY, CDR2 SYGVKD. This CDR3 has 16 amino acids. V shed 8 bases and J 5 bases; nucleotides not matched to a gene: 13.

This clone occurred a few times. The V call is TRBV28, the J call TRBJ2-3; the D is unclear. Germline V CDR1 and CDR2: MDHEN, SYDVKM. The CDR3 covers 14 residues. Trimming removed 1 base at V and 3 bases at J, with 8 bases between. The CDR3 is CASSLSSWTDTQYF. The CDR3 DNA sequence: TGTGCCAGCAGTTTATCGTCGTGGACAGATACGCAGTATTTT.

V usage is TRBV6-1 and J usage is TRBJ2-2, with D perhaps matching TRBD2 (5 bases). The germline V and J ends were trimmed by 7 bases and 6 bases, with 12 bases remaining between them. This CDR3 region has 13 residues. CDR1 MNHNS and CDR2 SASEGT come from the germline V gene. In DNA, the CDR3 is TGTGCCAGCAATGAGGGCTTGGCCGGGGAGCTGTTTTTT. Protein sequence: CASNEGLAGELFF.

This rearrangement joins TRBV19 to TRBJ2-1, with 7 bases identical to TRBD1. V shed 7 bases, J shed 2 bases, and the junction held 8 bases outside the gene matches. Germline assignment: CDR1 LNHDA and CDR2 SQIVND (reference sequence). CDR3 length: 15 amino acids. The CDR3 region is CASTPGQTPYNEQFF. The CDR3 nucleotides are TGTGCCAGTACTCCGGGACAGACACCCTACAATGAGCAGTTCTTC.

The rearrangement uses TRBV19 and TRBJ2-5, with 8 bases identical to TRBD2. This CDR3 is built from 14 residues. The V gene end was trimmed by 5 bases and the J gene end by 2 bases; junction bases not matched to a gene: 4. Germline CDR1 LNHDA, CDR2 SQIVND (reference sequence). CDR3 sequence reads: CASSLAGDQETQYF. CDR3 in DNA: TGTGCCAGTAGTCTAGCGGGCGATCAAGAGACCCAGTACTTC.

The rearrangement links TRBV5-1 to TRBJ1-5, with no clear D. From germline, CDR1 is SGHRS and CDR2 YFSETQ. This CDR3 spans 13 amino acids. Trimming pared 4 bases from V and 5 bases from J, leaving 10 bases between. CDR3 in amino acids: CASSPSVDQPQHF. The CDR3, as DNA: TGCGCCAGCAGCCCCAGTGTAGATCAGCCCCAGCATTTT.

V gene TRBV27 combines with J gene TRBJ1-6, with 9 positions matching TRBD1. This CDR3 is built from 13 residues. CDR1 MNHEY and CDR2 SMNVEV come from the germline V gene (reference sequence). V shed 6 bases and J 9 bases; nucleotides not matched to a gene: 3. The CDR3 sequence: CASSGQGISPLHF. CDR3 bases: TGTGCCAGCAGCGGACAGGGGATTTCACCCCTCCACTTT.

This chain links TRBV15 with TRBJ2-3; 8 bases are a match to TRBD2. Germline V gives CDR1 LNHNV, CDR2 YYDKDF (reference sequence). The CDR3 extends over 16 amino acids. The J segment lost 1 base and the V segment lost 1 base, leaving 4 bases of the junction unmatched. CDR3 region: CATSRGETSGTDTQYF. The CDR3, as DNA: TGTGCCACCAGCAGAGGGGAGACTAGCGGCACAGATACGCAGTATTTT.

V usage is TRBV19 and J usage is TRBJ2-7; 7 bases agree with TRBD2. The CDR3 is 14 amino acids. The germline gives CDR1 LNHDA, CDR2 SQIVND (reference sequence). The ends lost 10 bases at V and 4 bases at J; junction bases unmatched: 13. The CDR3 protein is CATRGGTANYEQYF. CDR3 nucleotides: TGTGCCACCCGGGGAGGGACCGCGAATTACGAGCAGTACTTC.

The rearrangement uses TRBV7-6 and TRBJ2-1; 13 bases map to TRBD2. V shed 5 bases, J shed 8 bases, and the junction held 6 bases outside the gene matches. Per the germline V gene, CDR1 is SGHVS and CDR2 is FNYEAQ. The CDR3 spans 15 residues. The CDR3 region has the DNA TGTGCCAGCAGCAAAGGACTAGCGGGGGTCGATGAGCAGTTCTTC. Translating it yields CASSKGLAGVDEQFF.

This sequence joins TRBV2 and TRBJ2-7, with TRBD1 identical over 7 bases. Trimming took 6 bases from V and 5 from J; bases not matched to a gene: 10. The germline V gene encodes CDR1 SNHLY and CDR2 FYNNEI. This CDR3 is 14 amino acids long. CDR3 nucleotide sequence: TGTGCCAGCAGCGTCGACAGGGCTCCGGACGAGCAGTACTTC. It yields the protein CASSVDRAPDEQYF.

The rearrangement links TRBV7-9 to TRBJ2-3; 7 bases are a match to TRBD2. The germline V gene has CDR1 SEHNR and CDR2 FQNEAQ (reference sequence). V shed 4 bases, J shed 5 bases, and the junction held 18 bases outside the gene matches. The CDR3 runs to 18 residues. CDR3 region: CASSCPGRGDLGIDTQYF. In DNA form, the CDR3 reads TGTGCCAGCAGCTGCCCCGGTCGGGGGGACCTCGGTATAGATACGCAGTATTTT.

The chain employs TRBV6-6 and TRBJ1-6; TRBD1 is a possible D gene (6 bases). This CDR3 region has 15 residues. Germline lookup yields CDR1 MNHNY and CDR2 SVGAGI (reference sequence). Trimming removed 6 bases at V and 5 bases at J, with 14 bases between. DNA of the CDR3: TGTGCCAGCAGCCCAGGGACAAAAGATAATTCACCCCTCCACTTT. It specifies CASSPGTKDNSPLHF.